This passage covers 21 T cell receptor beta chains from one sample sequenced in a study of T cells after yellow fever vaccination (dated by TCRdb to the late 2010s). Library prep was done by 5' RACE. These reads were obtained on an Illumina HiSeq 2500. The public reads were run again by TCRdb, first through fastp at Q25 and then through MiXCR, and only productive beta chains were kept. Merged by CDR3 protein, the rows form single entries marked with the most common genes and DNA. This sample comprises over 100,000 distinct CDR3 sequences, roughly 8.9% of them detected only once. Roughly 27% of the sample is taken by the ten largest. According to the study, the label for this sample's treatment or condition signals: live attenuated yellow fever vaccine strain. The sample was CD8+ T cells sorted from PBMCs, taken 45 days after the yellow fever booster vaccination. The receptors were gathered from a man under 40 who received the YFV17D yellow fever vaccine.

This clonotype was counted between two and nine times. This chain links TRBV4-3 with TRBJ2-1; TRBD2 matches 11 bases. Germline lookup yields CDR1 LGHNA and CDR2 YSLEER. The CDR3 length is 16 residues. V lost 1 base and J lost 3; bases outside the gene matches: 2. CDR3 sequence: CASSQGLAGLYNEQFF. The CDR3 bases are TGCGCCAGCAGCCAAGGACTAGCGGGACTCTACAATGAGCAGTTCTTC.

This clonotype was counted at least ten times. The V gene is TRBV7-8, the J gene TRBJ2-2, with 8 nucleotides matching TRBD2. Germline-derived CDR1 and CDR2 are SGHVS and FQNEAQ. Trimming at V came to 1 base and at J to 4 bases, leaving 8 bases not matched to a gene. This CDR3 contains 17 residues. The CDR3 spells CASSLDYSGSITGELFF. The CDR3 nucleotides are TGTGCCAGCAGCTTAGACTACAGCGGGAGCATCACCGGGGAGCTGTTTTTT.

This clonotype was detected many times. The J gene is TRBJ2-2, the V gene TRBV7-3, with 9 bases fitting TRBD1. Germline-derived CDR1 and CDR2 are SGHTA and FQGTGA. V dropped 9 bases and J dropped 6; count of bases not matched to a gene: 5. This CDR3 has 13 amino acids. The CDR3 DNA reads TGTGCCAGTGGACAGGGGATGGCCGGGGAGCTGTTTTTT. This sequence encodes CASGQGMAGELFF.

The CDR3 DNA sequence: TGTGCCAGCAGACCTCCCTTGGACAGGGTGGACGAGCAGTACTTC. Translation: CASRPPLDRVDEQYF. The chain joins TRBV28 to TRBJ2-7; TRBD1 agrees at 8 bases. There are 15 residues in the CDR3. Losses at the gene ends were 6 bases for V and 5 bases for J; bases not matched to a gene: 12. Germline V gives CDR1 MDHEN, CDR2 SYDVKM.

This clonotype was picked up many times. The rearrangement uses TRBV30 and TRBJ2-4; possible D gene TRBD1, 6 bases. The CDR3 is made up of 13 amino acids. Per the germline V gene, CDR1 is GTSNPN and CDR2 is SVGIG (reference sequence). Deletions cut 0 bases from V and 8 bases from J, with 11 bases between. The CDR3 here is CAWSVGSGDIQYF. CDR3 coding DNA: TGTGCCTGGAGTGTAGGCTCAGGGGACATTCAGTACTTC.

The V call is TRBV30, the J call TRBJ2-1, with D possibly TRBD1 on 6 matching bases. The CDR3 length is 12 residues. V lost 3 bases and J lost 8, with 11 bases in between. In germline, CDR1 is GTSNPN, CDR2 SVGIG (reference sequence). CDR3 protein: CAWRFRGYEQFF. For the CDR3, the DNA is TGTGCCTGGAGGTTCAGGGGCTATGAGCAGTTCTTC.

This clonotype was counted many times. The V gene is TRBV5-1, the J gene TRBJ1-1; no definite D call. The V and J ends lost 0 bases and 6 bases respectively, with 6 bases between them. Per germline, CDR1 SGHRS and CDR2 YFSETQ. The length of the CDR3 is 12 residues. For the CDR3, the DNA is TGCGCCAGCAGCTTGGGGGCCCCTGAAGCTTTCTTT. Residues: CASSLGAPEAFF.

This clonotype was found many times. The chain recombines TRBV24-1 with TRBJ2-7, with 7 nucleotides matching TRBD1. The V gene end was trimmed by 9 bases and the J gene end by 3 bases; junction bases not matched to a gene: 10. From germline, CDR1 is KGHDR and CDR2 SFDVKD. There are 14 residues in the CDR3. DNA for the CDR3: TGTGCCACCGGATCAAGGGGGCCTAACTACGAGCAGTACTTC. It encodes CATGSRGPNYEQYF.

This clonotype was picked up a small number of times. This sequence joins TRBV5-5 and TRBJ1-2, with D possibly being TRBD1 (6 bases). Trimming took off 3 bases at V and 6 bases at J, with 18 bases between the two ends. The CDR3 runs to 15 residues. CDR1 SGHKS and CDR2 YYEKEE come from the germline V gene (reference sequence). In DNA form, the CDR3 reads TGTGCCAGCAGCTGGACTCAGGGGATAAAGAATGGCTACACCTTC. Amino acids: CASSWTQGIKNGYTF.

This clonotype was seen ten or more times. The rearrangement joins TRBV11-2 to TRBJ1-6; D unclear. Deletions cut 0 bases from V and 3 bases from J, with 12 bases between. Looked up from germline, CDR1 is SGHAT and CDR2 is FQNNGV. The CDR3 totals 17 residues. The CDR3 sequence is CASSLDPSDVYNSPLHF. DNA for the CDR3: TGTGCCAGCAGCTTAGATCCCTCAGACGTCTATAATTCACCCCTCCACTTT.

This chain uses TRBV18 with TRBJ2-2; D perhaps matches TRBD2 (5 bases). Germline assignment: CDR1 KGHSH and CDR2 LQKENI. This CDR3 comprises 17 residues. V was trimmed by 2 bases and J by 1 base, leaving 14 bases between them. The chain's CDR3 is CASSPWRTAGNTGELFF. CDR3 coding DNA: TGTGCCAGCTCACCATGGCGGACTGCCGGGAACACCGGGGAGCTGTTTTTT.

This clonotype was seen at least ten times. The chain carries TRBV20-1 and TRBJ1-1; D is undetermined. With 7 bases removed from V and 5 bases from J, the gap between germline ends came to 20 bases. The CDR3 covers 14 residues. Germline V gene data show CDR1 as DFQATT and CDR2 as SNEGSKA (reference sequence). The CDR3 protein is CSVSPETVGTEAFF. CDR3 in DNA: TGCAGTGTTAGCCCCGAAACCGTGGGGACTGAAGCTTTCTTT.

This clonotype was recorded at least ten times. The V and J genes are TRBV3-1 and TRBJ2-7; D not resolved. Trimming took 4 bases from V and 4 from J, leaving 17 bases between them. The length of the CDR3 is 15 residues. Germline loops: CDR1 LGHDT, CDR2 YNNKEL (reference sequence). As DNA, the CDR3 is TGTGCCAGCAGCCCCGGCATGGGTACTGTTTACGAGCAGTACTTC. Protein: CASSPGMGTVYEQYF.

The chain joins TRBV11-2 to TRBJ2-7; TRBD2 is a possible D gene (7 bases). CDR3 size: 15 residues. Trimming took off 0 bases at V and 4 bases at J, with 13 bases between the two ends. CDR1 is SGHAT and CDR2 is FQNNGV in the germline V gene. The CDR3 loop is CASSLEGGAGYEQYF. The CDR3 coding sequence is TGTGCCAGCAGCTTAGAAGGGGGAGCGGGATACGAGCAGTACTTC.

In this sample, this clonotype turned up a few times. The chain has TRBV7-6 and TRBJ2-3; D may be TRBD2 (6 bases). The germline V gene encodes CDR1 SGHVS and CDR2 FNYEAQ. This CDR3 is built from 14 residues. V was pared by 2 bases and J by 4 bases, with 10 bases between. CDR3 residues: CASSLKGGADTQYF. The CDR3 DNA follows: TGTGCCAGCAGCTTAAAGGGCGGGGCAGATACGCAGTATTTT. Filled out from reference TRBV7-6 and TRBJ2-3, the complete variable domain reads GAGVSQSPRYKVTKRGQDVALRCDPISGHVSLYWYRQALGQGPEFLTYFNYEAQQDKSGLPNDRFSAERPEGSISTLTIQRTEQRDSAMYRCASSLKGGADTQYFGPGTRLTVL.

The sample holds many counts of this clonotype. CDR3 amino acids: CASSYSPSTGGTSGRWDEQFF. The CDR3, as DNA: TGTGCCAGCAGTTACTCCCCTTCCACCGGGGGGACTAGCGGGAGGTGGGATGAGCAGTTCTTC. The chain links TRBV6-2 or TRBV6-3 to TRBJ2-1; 15 bases match TRBD2. Unmatched junction bases numbered 17, after V lost 0 bases and J lost 8 bases. The CDR3 runs to 21 residues. The germline V gene encodes CDR1 MNHEY and CDR2 SVGEGT.

The CDR3 sequence is CASSVGEAYNEQFF. As DNA, the CDR3 is TGTGCCAGCAGCGTCGGGGAGGCCTACAATGAGCAGTTCTTC. The chain recombines TRBV5-5 with TRBJ2-1; D might be TRBD2 (6 bases). This CDR3 contains 14 residues. Germline V gives CDR1 SGHKS, CDR2 YYEKEE (reference sequence). The germline V and J ends were trimmed by 4 bases and 2 bases, with 10 bases remaining between them.

This clonotype has just a few counts. The CDR3, as DNA: TGTGCCAGCAGCAACCCGACAGGGGGCACGGAGACCCAGTACTTC. Translated, it gives CASSNPTGGTETQYF. V and J are TRBV7-9 and TRBJ2-5; 10 bases agree with TRBD1. The CDR3 is made up of 15 amino acids. Trimming cost V 5 bases and J 5 bases; bases outside gene matches: 8. Germline V CDR1 and CDR2: SEHNR, FQNEAQ (reference sequence).

V and J are TRBV29-1 and TRBJ2-1; TRBD2 might be the D (5 bases). The CDR3 is 14 amino acids. V lost 4 bases to trimming and J lost 9 bases, with 19 bases between them. Germline V CDR1 and CDR2: SQVTM, ANQGSEA. CDR3 nucleotides: TGCAGCGTTGTTGGACCGACCAGCGGTTTTGAGCAGTTCTTC. This codes for CSVVGPTSGFEQFF.

This clonotype appeared many times. The chain couples TRBV27 to TRBJ2-5; D is ambiguous. Trimming removed 4 bases at V and 5 bases at J, with 11 bases between. Germline V gene lookup returns CDR1 MNHEY and CDR2 SMNVEV (reference sequence). The CDR3 has 13 residues. The CDR3 reads CASSSSPWETQYF. In DNA, the CDR3 is TGTGCCAGCAGTTCATCACCCTGGGAGACCCAGTACTTC.

This clonotype was detected ten times or more. The V and J genes are TRBV27 and TRBJ2-3; D gene unclear. The V end was cut by 2 bases, the J end by 6 bases, with 15 bases between. The CDR3 consists of 15 residues. Germline assignment: CDR1 MNHEY and CDR2 SMNVEV (reference sequence). CDR3 sequence reads: CASSLRPQFVDTQYF. DNA of the CDR3: TGTGCCAGCAGTTTACGGCCACAGTTTGTCGATACGCAGTATTTT.